This T cell receptor beta chain was recovered during a study of blood T cell repertoires in COVID-19. Study-level information: Samples taken during acute and convalescent COVID-19 were collected in the United States, Italy and Spain. T cells, B-cell-depleted T cells, or PBMCs provided the cDNA or gDNA that served as material.

TCRdb's copy holds only in-frame clones and misses some; the assay was immunoSEQ multiplex PCR. The sample contains 61,000 or so clones, more than 60% of which appear only once. Germline V CDR1 and CDR2: SEHNR, FQNEAQ (reference sequence). Trimming took 5 bases from V and 8 from J; bases not matched to a gene: 14. This CDR3 has 16 amino acids. The sample comprised peripheral blood. This rearrangement joins TRBV7-9 to TRBJ1-2; TRBD1 agrees at 10 bases. The receptor was isolated from a woman aged 65 to 85 with acute or convalescent COVID-19. The CDR3 loop is CASSPRGQGHSSGYTF. DNA for the CDR3: TGTGCCAGCAGCCCAAGGGGACAGGGGCATTCCTCCGGCTACACCTTC.